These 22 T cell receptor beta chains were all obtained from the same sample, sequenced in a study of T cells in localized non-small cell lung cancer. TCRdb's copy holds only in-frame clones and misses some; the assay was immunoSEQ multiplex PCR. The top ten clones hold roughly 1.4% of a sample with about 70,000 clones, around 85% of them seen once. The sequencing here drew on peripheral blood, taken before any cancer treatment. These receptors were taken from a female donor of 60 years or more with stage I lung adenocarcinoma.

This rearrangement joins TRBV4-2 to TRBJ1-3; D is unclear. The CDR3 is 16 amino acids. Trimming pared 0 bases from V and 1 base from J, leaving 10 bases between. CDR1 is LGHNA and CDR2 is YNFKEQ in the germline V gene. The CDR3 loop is CASSQELVLSGNTIYF. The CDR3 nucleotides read TGTGCCAGCAGCCAAGAGTTGGTATTATCTGGAAACACCATATATTTT.

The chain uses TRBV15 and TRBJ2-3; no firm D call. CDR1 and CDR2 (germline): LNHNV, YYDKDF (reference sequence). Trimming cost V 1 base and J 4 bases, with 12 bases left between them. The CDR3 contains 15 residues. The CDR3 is CATSRGPGLSDTQYF. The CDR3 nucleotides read TGTGCCACCAGCAGAGGGCCTGGATTATCAGATACGCAGTATTTT. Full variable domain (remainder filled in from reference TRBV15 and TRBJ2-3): DAMVIQNPRYQVTQFGKPVTLSCSQTLNHNVMYWYQQKSSQAPKLLFHYYDKDFNNEADTPDNFQSRRPNTSFCFLDIRSPGLGDTAMYLCATSRGPGLSDTQYFGPGTRLTVL.

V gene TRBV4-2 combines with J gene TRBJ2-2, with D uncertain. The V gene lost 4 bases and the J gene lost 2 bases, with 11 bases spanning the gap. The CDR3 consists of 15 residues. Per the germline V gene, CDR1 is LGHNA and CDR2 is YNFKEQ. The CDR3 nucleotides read TGTGCCAGCAGCCTCGCGGAAACCAACACCGGGGAGCTGTTTTTT. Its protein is CASSLAETNTGELFF.

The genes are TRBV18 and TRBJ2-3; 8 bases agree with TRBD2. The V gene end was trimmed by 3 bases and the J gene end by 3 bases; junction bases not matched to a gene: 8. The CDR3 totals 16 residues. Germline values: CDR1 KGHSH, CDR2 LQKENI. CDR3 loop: CASSPARGAGTDTQYF. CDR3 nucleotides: TGTGCCAGCTCACCGGCGCGGGGGGCAGGTACAGATACGCAGTATTTT.

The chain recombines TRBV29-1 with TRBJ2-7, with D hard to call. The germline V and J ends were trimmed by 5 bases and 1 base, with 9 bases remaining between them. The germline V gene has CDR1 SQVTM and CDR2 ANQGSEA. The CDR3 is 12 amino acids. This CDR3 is CSVYGQSYEQYF. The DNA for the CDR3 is TGCAGCGTTTATGGGCAGTCCTACGAGCAGTACTTC.

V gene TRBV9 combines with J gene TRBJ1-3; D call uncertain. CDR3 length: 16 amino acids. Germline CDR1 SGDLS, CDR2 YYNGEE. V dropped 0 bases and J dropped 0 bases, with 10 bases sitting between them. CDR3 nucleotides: TGTGCCAGCAGCGTAGAGGACGGAATCTCTGGAAACACCATATATTTT. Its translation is CASSVEDGISGNTIYF.

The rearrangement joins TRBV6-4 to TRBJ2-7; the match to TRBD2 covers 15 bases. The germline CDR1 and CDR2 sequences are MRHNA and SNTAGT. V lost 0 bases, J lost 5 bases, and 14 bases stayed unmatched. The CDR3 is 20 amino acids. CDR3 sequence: CASSDSGTPGLAGGSDEQYF. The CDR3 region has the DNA TGTGCCAGCAGTGACTCTGGGACCCCTGGACTAGCGGGAGGGTCCGACGAGCAGTACTTC.

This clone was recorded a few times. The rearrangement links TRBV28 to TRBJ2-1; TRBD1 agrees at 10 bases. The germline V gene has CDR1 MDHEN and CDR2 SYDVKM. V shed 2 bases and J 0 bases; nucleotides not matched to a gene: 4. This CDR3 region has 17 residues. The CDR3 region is CASSLGTGAPSYNEQFF. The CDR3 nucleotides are TGTGCCAGCAGTTTAGGGACAGGGGCCCCCTCCTACAATGAGCAGTTCTTC.

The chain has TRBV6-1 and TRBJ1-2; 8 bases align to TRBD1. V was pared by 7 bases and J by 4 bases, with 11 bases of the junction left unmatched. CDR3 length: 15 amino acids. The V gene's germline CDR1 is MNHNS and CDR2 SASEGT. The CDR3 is CASTPGTGVLYGYTF. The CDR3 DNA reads TGTGCCAGCACCCCAGGGACAGGCGTTCTCTATGGCTACACCTTC.

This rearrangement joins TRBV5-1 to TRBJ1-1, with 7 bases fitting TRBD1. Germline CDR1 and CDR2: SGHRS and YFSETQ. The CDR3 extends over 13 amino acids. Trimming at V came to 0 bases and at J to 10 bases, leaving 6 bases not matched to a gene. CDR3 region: CASSLAGGVRAFF. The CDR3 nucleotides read TGCGCCAGCAGCTTGGCAGGGGGGGTTAGAGCTTTCTTT.

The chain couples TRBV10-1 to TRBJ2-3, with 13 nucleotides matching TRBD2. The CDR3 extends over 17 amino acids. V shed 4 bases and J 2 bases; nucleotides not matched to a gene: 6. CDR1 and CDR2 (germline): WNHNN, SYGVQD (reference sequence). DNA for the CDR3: TGCGCCAGCAGTGGCGGACTAGCGGGGGACTCCACAGATACGCAGTATTTT. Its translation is CASSGGLAGDSTDTQYF.

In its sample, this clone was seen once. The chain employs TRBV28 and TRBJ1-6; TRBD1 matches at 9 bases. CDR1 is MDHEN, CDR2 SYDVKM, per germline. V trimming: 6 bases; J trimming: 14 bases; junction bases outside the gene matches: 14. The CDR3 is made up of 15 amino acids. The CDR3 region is CASRGPGQGPSTLHF. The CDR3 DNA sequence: TGTGCCAGCAGGGGACCGGGACAGGGCCCCTCCACCCTCCACTTT. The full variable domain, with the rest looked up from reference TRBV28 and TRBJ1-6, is DVKVTQSSRYLVKRTGEKVFLECVQDMDHENMFWYRQDPGLGLRLIYFSYDVKMKEKGDIPEGYSVSREKKERFSLILESASTNQTSMYLCASRGPGQGPSTLHFGNGTRLTVT.

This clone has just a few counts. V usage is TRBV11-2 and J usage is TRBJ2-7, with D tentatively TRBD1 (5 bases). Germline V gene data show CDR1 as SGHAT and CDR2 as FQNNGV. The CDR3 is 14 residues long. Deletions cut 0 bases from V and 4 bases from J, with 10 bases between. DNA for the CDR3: TGTGCCAGCAGCTTAGACAGGGAAGTTTACGAGCAGTACTTC. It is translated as CASSLDREVYEQYF.

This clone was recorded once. CDR3 coding DNA: TGCGCCAGCAGCTTGGATAGCGGGGGCGACGAGCAGTACTTC. Its protein product is CASSLDSGGDEQYF. The V gene is TRBV5-1, the J gene TRBJ2-7, with 9 bases identical to TRBD2. Germline trimming cut 0 bases from V and 5 bases from J; bases unmatched to any gene: 3. This CDR3 contains 14 residues. In germline, CDR1 is SGHRS, CDR2 YFSETQ.

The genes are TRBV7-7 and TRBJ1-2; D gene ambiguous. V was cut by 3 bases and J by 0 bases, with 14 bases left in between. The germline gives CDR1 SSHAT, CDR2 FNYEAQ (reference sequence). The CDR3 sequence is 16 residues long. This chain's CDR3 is CASSLRASLTNYGYTF. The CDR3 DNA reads TGTGCCAGCAGCTTGAGGGCAAGTCTGACTAACTATGGCTACACCTTC.

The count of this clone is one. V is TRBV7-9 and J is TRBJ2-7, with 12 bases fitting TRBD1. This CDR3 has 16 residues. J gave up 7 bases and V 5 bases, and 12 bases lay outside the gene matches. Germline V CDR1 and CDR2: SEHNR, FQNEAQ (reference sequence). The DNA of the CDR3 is TGTGCCAGCAGCCCCAAGGGGACAGGGGGCTATGGAGAGCAGTACTTC. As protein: CASSPKGTGGYGEQYF.

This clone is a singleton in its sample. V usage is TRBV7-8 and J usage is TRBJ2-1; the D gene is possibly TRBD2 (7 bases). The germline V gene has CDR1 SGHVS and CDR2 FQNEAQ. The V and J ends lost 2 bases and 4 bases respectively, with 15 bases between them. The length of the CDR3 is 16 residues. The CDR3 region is CASSLTAGGLYNEQFF. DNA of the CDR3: TGTGCCAGCAGCTTAACCGCCGGGGGGCTTTACAATGAGCAGTTCTTC.

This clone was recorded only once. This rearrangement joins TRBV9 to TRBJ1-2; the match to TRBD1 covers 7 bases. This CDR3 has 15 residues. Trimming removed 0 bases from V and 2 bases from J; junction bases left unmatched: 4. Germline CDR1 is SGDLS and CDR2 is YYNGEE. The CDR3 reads CASSVGGQDNYGYTF. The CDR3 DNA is TGTGCCAGCAGCGTAGGAGGACAGGACAACTATGGCTACACCTTC.

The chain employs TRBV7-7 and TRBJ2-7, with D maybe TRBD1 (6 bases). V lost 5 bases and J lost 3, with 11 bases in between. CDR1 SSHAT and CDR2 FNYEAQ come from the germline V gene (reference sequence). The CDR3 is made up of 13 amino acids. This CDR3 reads CASSRLDSYEQYF. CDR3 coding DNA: TGTGCCAGCAGCCGCCTGGACAGCTACGAGCAGTACTTC.

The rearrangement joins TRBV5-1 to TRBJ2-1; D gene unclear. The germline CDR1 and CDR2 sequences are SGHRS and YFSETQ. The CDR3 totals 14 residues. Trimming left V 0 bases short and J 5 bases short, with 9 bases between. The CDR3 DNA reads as TGCGCCAGCAGCTTGGTATCGGAAAACAATGAGCAGTTCTTC. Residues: CASSLVSENNEQFF.

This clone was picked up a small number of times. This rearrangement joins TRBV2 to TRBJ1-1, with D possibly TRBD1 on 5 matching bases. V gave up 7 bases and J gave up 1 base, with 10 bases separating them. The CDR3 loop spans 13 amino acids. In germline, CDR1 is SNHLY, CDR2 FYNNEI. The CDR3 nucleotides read TGTGCCAGCAAGGACATGGAGAACACTGAAGCTTTCTTT. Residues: CASKDMENTEAFF.

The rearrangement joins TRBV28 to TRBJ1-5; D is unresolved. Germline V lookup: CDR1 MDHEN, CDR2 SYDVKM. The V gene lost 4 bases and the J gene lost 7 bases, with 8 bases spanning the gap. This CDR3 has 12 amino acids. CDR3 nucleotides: TGTGCCAGCAGTTCGGGCTACCAGCCCCAGCATTTT. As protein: CASSSGYQPQHF. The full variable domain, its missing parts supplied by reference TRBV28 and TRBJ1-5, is DVKVTQSSRYLVKRTGEKVFLECVQDMDHENMFWYRQDPGLGLRLIYFSYDVKMKEKGDIPEGYSVSREKKERFSLILESASTNQTSMYLCASSSGYQPQHFGDGTRLSIL.